Listed below are T cell receptor beta chains from one sample, sequenced in a study of regulatory T cells in long-lasting Graves disease. TCRdb ran MiXCR on the multiplex PCR reads and lists one entry per CDR3 protein. The sample consists of about 470,000 distinct CDR3 sequences, about a fifth of them appearing once. Sample: peripheral blood mononuclear cells (PBMCs), taken when the disease was refractory, from a patient treated with antithyroid drugs. These TCRs come from a female donor with Graves disease. Each CDR3 is given with its conserved first and last residue. D genes are given only for firm matches. Part of the rows lack a size; the others show once, few, many or a class for expanded clones.

clone size: NA; D gene: NA; J gene: TRBJ2-3; V gene: TRBV5-1; CDR3 protein: CASSLEGWADTQYF; CDR3 DNA: TGCGCCAGCAGCTTGGAGGGATGGGCAGATACGCAGTATTTT
clone size: few; D gene: NA; J gene: TRBJ2-7; V gene: TRBV13; CDR3 protein: CASSLRHLSYEQYF; CDR3 DNA: TGTGCCAGCAGCTTACGGCACTTATCTTACGAGCAGTACTTC
clone size: few; D gene: NA; J gene: TRBJ1-1; V gene: TRBV9; CDR3 protein: CASSVRGGPNTEAFF; CDR3 DNA: TGTGCCAGCAGCGTTCGTGGGGGCCCGAACACTGAAGCTTTCTTT
clone size: NA; D gene: NA; J gene: TRBJ1-5; V gene: TRBV19; CDR3 protein: CASSNPSAGGLAQHF; CDR3 DNA: TGTGCCAGTAGTAACCCGTCGGCTGGGGGATTGGCCCAGCATTTT
clone size: NA; D gene: TRBD2; J gene: TRBJ2-1; V gene: TRBV11-2; CDR3 protein: CASSLEASGARGFF; CDR3 DNA: TGTGCCAGCAGCTTAGAGGCTAGCGGGGCCCGGGGGTTCTTC
clone size: few; D gene: TRBD1; J gene: TRBJ2-7; V gene: TRBV29-1; CDR3 protein: CSVFGGQGAYEQYF; CDR3 DNA: TGCAGCGTTTTCGGTGGACAGGGAGCGTACGAGCAGTACTTC
clone size: few; D gene: NA; J gene: TRBJ1-4; V gene: TRBV7-2; CDR3 protein: CASSLTRSNNEKLFF; CDR3 DNA: TGTGCCAGCAGCTTAACCCGGTCAAATAATGAAAAACTGTTTTTT
clone size: many; D gene: NA; J gene: TRBJ1-2; V gene: TRBV10-3; CDR3 protein: CAISAANYGYTF; CDR3 DNA: TGTGCCATCAGTGCGGCCAACTATGGCTACACCTTC
clone size: NA; D gene: NA; J gene: TRBJ1-1; V gene: TRBV5-8; CDR3 protein: CASSPDPGSTEAFF; CDR3 DNA: TGTGCCAGCAGCCCGGACCCCGGAAGCACTGAAGCTTTCTTT
clone size: few; D gene: TRBD1; J gene: TRBJ1-6; V gene: TRBV20-1; CDR3 protein: CSGYGTVNSPLHF; CDR3 DNA: TGCAGTGGTTATGGGACAGTTAATTCACCCCTCCACTTT
clone size: NA; D gene: NA; J gene: TRBJ1-4; V gene: TRBV7-8; CDR3 protein: CASSRQRLTNEKLFF; CDR3 DNA: TGTGCCAGCAGCCGTCAAAGGTTAACAAATGAAAAACTGTTTTTT
clone size: few; D gene: NA; J gene: TRBJ2-3; V gene: TRBV5-1; CDR3 protein: CASALRSTDTQYF; CDR3 DNA: TGCGCCAGCGCTTTAAGGAGCACAGATACGCAGTATTTT
clone size: few; D gene: NA; J gene: TRBJ1-5; V gene: TRBV5-1; CDR3 protein: CASSSGQFNQPQHF; CDR3 DNA: TGCGCCAGCAGCTCAGGGCAGTTCAATCAGCCCCAGCATTTT
clone size: NA; D gene: TRBD1; J gene: TRBJ1-6; V gene: TRBV20-1; CDR3 protein: CSASETGTNSPLHF; CDR3 DNA: TGCAGTGCTAGCGAGACAGGGACTAATTCACCCCTCCACTTT
clone size: many; D gene: NA; J gene: TRBJ2-7; V gene: TRBV28; CDR3 protein: CASTPAITYEQYF; CDR3 DNA: TGTGCCAGCACCCCGGCTATTACCTACGAGCAGTACTTC
clone size: many; D gene: TRBD2; J gene: TRBJ2-2; V gene: TRBV9; CDR3 protein: CASSVGIAGSNTGELFF; CDR3 DNA: TGTGCCAGCAGCGTAGGAATAGCGGGATCAAACACCGGGGAGCTGTTTTTT
clone size: many; D gene: TRBD2; J gene: TRBJ2-7; V gene: TRBV29-1; CDR3 protein: CSVWTSGTTYEQYF; CDR3 DNA: TGCAGCGTATGGACTAGCGGGACAACCTACGAGCAGTACTTC
clone size: NA; D gene: NA; J gene: TRBJ1-1; V gene: TRBV9; CDR3 protein: CASSVGAGYTEAFF; CDR3 DNA: TGTGCCAGCAGCGTAGGGGCGGGGTACACTGAAGCTTTCTTT
clone size: NA; D gene: NA; J gene: TRBJ2-3; V gene: TRBV12-3/TRBV12-4; CDR3 protein: CASSLRGSTDTQYF; CDR3 DNA: TGTGCCAGCAGTTTACGAGGGAGTACAGATACGCAGTATTTT
clone size: many; D gene: NA; J gene: TRBJ2-5; V gene: TRBV28; CDR3 protein: CASSHPFPGETQYF; CDR3 DNA: TGTGCCAGCAGTCATCCGTTCCCCGGAGAGACCCAGTACTTC
clone size: many; D gene: TRBD1; J gene: TRBJ1-1; V gene: TRBV5-1; CDR3 protein: CASRNLTGIGTEAFF; CDR3 DNA: TGCGCCAGCAGGAACTTGACAGGGATCGGCACTGAAGCTTTCTTT
clone size: many; D gene: TRBD1; J gene: TRBJ1-5; V gene: TRBV12-3/TRBV12-4; CDR3 protein: CASSYDRGGDQPQHF; CDR3 DNA: TGTGCCAGCAGCTACGACAGGGGAGGGGATCAGCCCCAGCATTTT
clone size: few; D gene: NA; J gene: TRBJ2-7; V gene: TRBV4-3; CDR3 protein: CASSQDQGSFYEQYF; CDR3 DNA: TGCGCCAGCAGCCAAGATCAGGGCTCCTTCTACGAGCAGTACTTC
clone size: many; D gene: NA; J gene: TRBJ1-2; V gene: TRBV12-3/TRBV12-4; CDR3 protein: CASSPLMTANYGYTF; CDR3 DNA: TGTGCCAGCAGCCCTCTTATGACAGCCAACTATGGCTACACCTTC
clone size: few; D gene: NA; J gene: TRBJ2-7; V gene: TRBV7-9; CDR3 protein: CASSLHGTYEQYF; CDR3 DNA: TGTGCCAGCAGCTTACATGGTACCTACGAGCAGTACTTC
clone size: NA; D gene: TRBD1; J gene: TRBJ2-3; V gene: TRBV11-2; CDR3 protein: CASSLGDRGLFGTDTQYF; CDR3 DNA: TGTGCCAGCAGCTTAGGAGACAGGGGGCTTTTCGGCACAGATACGCAGTATTTT
clone size: few; D gene: NA; J gene: TRBJ2-5; V gene: TRBV19; CDR3 protein: CASSIGVAYQETQYF; CDR3 DNA: TGTGCCAGTAGTATAGGGGTGGCGTACCAAGAGACCCAGTACTTC
clone size: many; D gene: NA; J gene: TRBJ1-2; V gene: TRBV28; CDR3 protein: CASSPVGDLNYGYTF; CDR3 DNA: TGTGCCAGCAGCCCTGTGGGGGACTTGAACTATGGCTACACCTTC
clone size: NA; D gene: NA; J gene: TRBJ2-7; V gene: TRBV5-6; CDR3 protein: CASSFLSGNEQYF; CDR3 DNA: TGTGCCAGCAGCTTCCTTTCGGGGAACGAGCAGTACTTC
clone size: few; D gene: NA; J gene: TRBJ1-3; V gene: TRBV5-1; CDR3 protein: CASMGPPGNTIYF; CDR3 DNA: TGCGCCAGCATGGGGCCCCCAGGAAACACCATATATTTT
clone size: many; D gene: NA; J gene: TRBJ2-2; V gene: TRBV28; CDR3 protein: CASTGRLPNTGELFF; CDR3 DNA: TGTGCAAGCACCGGCCGACTACCGAACACCGGGGAGCTGTTTTTT
clone size: few; D gene: NA; J gene: TRBJ2-7; V gene: TRBV5-6; CDR3 protein: CASSLGLVNYEQYF; CDR3 DNA: TGTGCCAGCAGCTTGGGACTGGTGAACTACGAGCAGTACTTC
clone size: few; D gene: NA; J gene: TRBJ2-5; V gene: TRBV6-5; CDR3 protein: CASSYGGGEYQETQYF; CDR3 DNA: TGTGCCAGCAGTTATGGAGGCGGAGAGTACCAAGAGACCCAGTACTTC
clone size: many; D gene: NA; J gene: TRBJ1-6; V gene: TRBV28; CDR3 protein: CASRKYSVNSPLHF; CDR3 DNA: TGTGCCAGCAGAAAATACTCCGTTAATTCACCCCTCCACTTT
clone size: NA; D gene: TRBD1; J gene: TRBJ1-5; V gene: TRBV29-1; CDR3 protein: CSGQTGPNQPQHF; CDR3 DNA: TGCAGCGGACAGACAGGGCCCAATCAGCCCCAGCATTTT
clone size: many; D gene: TRBD1; J gene: TRBJ1-5; V gene: TRBV28; CDR3 protein: CASRGGGQGGYSNQPQHF; CDR3 DNA: TGTGCCAGCAGGGGTGGGGGACAGGGGGGCTATAGCAATCAGCCCCAGCATTTT
clone size: many; D gene: NA; J gene: TRBJ1-2; V gene: TRBV3-1; CDR3 protein: CASSQTFVLRNYGYTF; CDR3 DNA: TGTGCCAGCAGCCAAACGTTCGTCCTCCGGAACTATGGCTACACCTTC
clone size: many; D gene: TRBD2; J gene: TRBJ2-7; V gene: TRBV5-6; CDR3 protein: CASRRLAPSYEQYF; CDR3 DNA: TGTGCCAGCAGGAGACTAGCGCCGTCCTACGAGCAGTACTTC
clone size: many; D gene: NA; J gene: TRBJ1-1; V gene: TRBV20-1; CDR3 protein: CSARAGARTEAFF; CDR3 DNA: TGCAGTGCTAGGGCGGGGGCGAGGACTGAAGCTTTCTTT
clone size: many; D gene: NA; J gene: TRBJ1-6; V gene: TRBV6-1; CDR3 protein: CASSALSGSNSPLHF; CDR3 DNA: TGTGCCAGCAGTGCGTTATCGGGGTCGAATTCACCCCTCCACTTT
clone size: many; D gene: NA; J gene: TRBJ2-7; V gene: TRBV28; CDR3 protein: CASSLSRFSYEQYF; CDR3 DNA: TGTGCCAGCAGTTTATCTAGGTTCTCCTACGAGCAGTACTTC
clone size: NA; D gene: NA; J gene: TRBJ2-3; V gene: TRBV28; CDR3 protein: CASSLATHSTDTQYF; CDR3 DNA: TGTGCCAGCAGTTTGGCAACTCATAGCACAGATACGCAGTATTTT
clone size: NA; D gene: NA; J gene: TRBJ1-6; V gene: TRBV20-1; CDR3 protein: CSVGLTGINSPLHF; CDR3 DNA: TGCAGTGTAGGACTGACCGGAATTAATTCACCCCTCCACTTT
clone size: few; D gene: NA; J gene: TRBJ2-7; V gene: TRBV5-1; CDR3 protein: CASSLGQLRDEQYF; CDR3 DNA: TGCGCCAGCAGCTTGGGGCAGTTGAGGGACGAGCAGTACTTC
clone size: NA; D gene: TRBD1; J gene: TRBJ1-5; V gene: TRBV6-2/TRBV6-3; CDR3 protein: CASSLDRDRYSNQPQHF; CDR3 DNA: TGTGCCAGCAGTTTGGACAGGGACCGCTATAGCAATCAGCCCCAGCATTTT
clone size: few; D gene: NA; J gene: TRBJ1-5; V gene: TRBV19; CDR3 protein: CASSISGYSNQPQHF; CDR3 DNA: TGTGCCAGTAGTATATCGGGTTATAGCAATCAGCCCCAGCATTTT
clone size: NA; D gene: NA; J gene: TRBJ2-7; V gene: TRBV7-2; CDR3 protein: CASSLAGGLGSSYEQYF; CDR3 DNA: TGTGCCAGCAGCTTAGCGGGGGGACTGGGGAGCTCCTACGAGCAGTACTTC
clone size: few; D gene: TRBD2; J gene: TRBJ2-5; V gene: TRBV7-9; CDR3 protein: CASSPLGLAIQETQYF; CDR3 DNA: TGTGCCAGCAGCCCGTTGGGACTAGCGATCCAAGAGACCCAGTACTTC